A single sample gave rise to the 30 T cell receptor beta chains below, sequenced in a study of CD8+CD57+ T cells in acquired aplastic anemia. Genomic DNA templated the TCR beta VDJ and CDR3 profiling. TCRdb re-analysed the reads in MiXCR, keeping a single row per CDR3 protein. Here the sample spans hundreds of thousands of distinct CDR3 sequences, roughly three fifths being singletons. The sample comprised sorted CD4+, CD8+, or CD8+CD57+ T cells (not recorded which) from PBMCs. These receptor sequences come from a human donor with severe aplastic anemia or a healthy control (not recorded which).

The rearrangement uses TRBV14 and TRBJ2-5; no definite D call. This CDR3 contains 13 residues. The ends were cut back, 4 bases at V and 4 bases at J, with 10 bases in the middle. The V gene's germline CDR1 is SGHDN and CDR2 FVKESK. The chain's CDR3 is CASSPRQPETQYF. As DNA, the CDR3 is TGTGCCAGCAGCCCCCGACAACCAGAGACCCAGTACTTC. Supplemented by reference TRBV14 and TRBJ2-5, the full variable domain reads EAGVTQFPSHSVIEKGQTVTLRCDPISGHDNLYWYRRVMGKEIKFLLHFVKESKQDESGMPNNRFLAERTGGTYSTLKVQPAELEDSGVYFCASSPRQPETQYFGPGTRLLVL.

This clonotype came up many times. DNA for the CDR3: TGTGCCAGCATCCTGGACAGGCTGAACTATGGCTACACCTTC. Its translation is CASILDRLNYGYTF. The rearrangement uses TRBV7-8 and TRBJ1-2; 7 nucleotides line up with TRBD1. CDR1 and CDR2 (germline): SGHVS, FQNEAQ. V trimming: 7 bases; J trimming: 2 bases; junction bases outside the gene matches: 7. The CDR3 loop spans 14 amino acids.

On this clonotype itself: A much more abundant neighbour one base away suggests this may be a read error. The J gene is TRBJ1-2, the V gene TRBV11-2; D uncertain. CDR1 and CDR2 (germline): SGHAT, FQNNGV. The CDR3 sequence is 15 residues long. CDR3: CANSSPRVGSYGYTF. CDR3 coding DNA: TGTGCCAACAGCTCTCCCCGAGTAGGGTCCTATGGCTACACCTTC.

In its sample, this clonotype was seen a few times. A much larger clone sits a single nucleotide away, making a read error possible. The V and J genes are TRBV2 and TRBJ2-7, with D unresolved. Germline CDR1 is SNHLY and CDR2 is FYNNEI. This CDR3 has 15 residues. Trimming removed 6 bases at V and 3 bases at J, with 18 bases between. The CDR3 DNA is TGTGCCAGCAGCTCGACGTGGTGTTCGAACTACGAGCAGTACTTC. Its protein product is CASSSTWCSNYEQYF.

This clonotype occurred many times. This rearrangement joins TRBV11-1 to TRBJ1-1, with 7 bases fitting TRBD1. The length of the CDR3 is 15 residues. V lost 2 bases and J lost 10; bases outside the gene matches: 13. Germline CDR1 reads SGHAT; CDR2 reads FQDESV (reference sequence). CDR3 protein: CASSLKQDRPVGAFF. CDR3 nucleotides: TGTGCCAGCAGCTTAAAACAGGACAGGCCGGTGGGAGCTTTCTTT.

V is TRBV10-2 and J is TRBJ2-1, with 7 bases lining up with TRBD2. The junction had 6 bases not matched to a gene; V was cut back by 4 bases and J by 9 bases. This CDR3 has 13 amino acids. Germline CDR1 and CDR2: WSHSY and SAAADI. The CDR3: CASSVRSGAEQFF. The CDR3 nucleotides read TGCGCCAGCAGTGTGAGGAGCGGGGCTGAGCAGTTCTTC.

This chain uses TRBV20-1 with TRBJ2-7; D might be TRBD2 (6 bases). Between the trimmed V and J ends, which lost 1 base and 3 bases, there was a span of 13 bases. This CDR3 region has 14 residues. CDR1 is DFQATT and CDR2 is SNEGSKA in the germline V gene (reference sequence). The CDR3 region is CSARGAGFNYEQYF. The CDR3 bases are TGCAGTGCTAGAGGGGCGGGATTTAACTACGAGCAGTACTTC.

The chain carries TRBV10-3 and TRBJ2-5; unclear D gene. V was cut by 10 bases and J by 7 bases, with 7 bases left in between. The length of the CDR3 is 9 residues. The germline CDR1 and CDR2 sequences are ENHRY and SYGVKD. CDR3 amino acids: CATTGTQYF. In nucleotides, the CDR3 is TGTGCCACGACCGGGACCCAGTACTTC.

This clonotype was seen many times. The chain recombines TRBV6-6 with TRBJ1-5; tentatively, D is TRBD1 (5 bases). Trimming removed 0 bases from V and 7 bases from J, with 10 bases in between. Germline V gene sequence: CDR1 MNHNY, CDR2 SVGAGI (reference sequence). The CDR3 is made up of 14 amino acids. This chain's CDR3 is CASSYSRVAQPQHF. The DNA of the CDR3 is TGTGCCAGCAGTTACTCCAGGGTTGCCCAGCCCCAGCATTTT.

J is TRBJ1-2 and V is TRBV29-1, with 10 bases identical to TRBD1. Germline V CDR1 and CDR2: SQVTM, ANQGSEA. With 2 bases clipped from V and 6 bases from J, the junction kept 9 bases outside the gene matches. There are 15 residues in the CDR3. The CDR3 DNA reads as TGCAGCGTTGAAAAGGGACAGGGGATTGGCGATGGCTACACCTTC. It encodes CSVEKGQGIGDGYTF.

V and J are TRBV9 and TRBJ2-3; D is uncertain. This CDR3 region has 14 residues. The germline gives CDR1 SGDLS, CDR2 YYNGEE. The germline V and J ends were trimmed by 5 bases and 5 bases, with 15 bases remaining between them. CDR3 sequence (DNA): TGTGCCAGCAGTAACCTCCCGGACGGAGATACGCAGTATTTT. This gives the protein CASSNLPDGDTQYF.

The sample holds many counts of this clonotype. This chain joins TRBV19 and TRBJ2-3; D may be TRBD1 (6 bases). V lost 1 base and J 3 bases, leaving 11 bases between the germline ends. The germline gives CDR1 LNHDA, CDR2 SQIVND (reference sequence). The CDR3 spans 15 residues. Here the CDR3 DNA reads TGTGCCAGTAGTATAGGTAAAGGGGGAACAGATACGCAGTATTTT. It is translated as CASSIGKGGTDTQYF.

The chain joins TRBV18 to TRBJ2-1, with 13 nucleotides matching TRBD2. Germline assignment: CDR1 KGHSH and CDR2 LQKENI. The ends lost 3 bases at V and 6 bases at J; junction bases unmatched: 8. The length of the CDR3 is 17 residues. The CDR3 DNA follows: TGTGCCAGCTCACCGCCTACTAGCGGGGGGGCCGGCAATGAGCAGTTCTTC. Translating it yields CASSPPTSGGAGNEQFF.

The chain is built from TRBV19 and TRBJ1-1, with D unclear. Trimming shortened V by 8 bases and J by 6 bases, and 22 bases separated the two germline ends. This CDR3 comprises 15 residues. The V gene's germline CDR1 is LNHDA and CDR2 SQIVND (reference sequence). DNA for the CDR3: TGTGCCAGTGGAACAGTATCAATCGGGTACGCTGAAGCTTTCTTT. Translation gives CASGTVSIGYAEAFF.

The chain joins TRBV20-1 to TRBJ2-5, with 11 bases identical to TRBD2. The CDR3 is 14 amino acids. Germline V gene lookup returns CDR1 DFQATT and CDR2 SNEGSKA (reference sequence). V dropped 5 bases and J dropped 5; count of bases not matched to a gene: 7. CDR3 residues: CSAHTGLAEETQYF. For the CDR3, the DNA is TGCAGTGCTCATACGGGACTAGCGGAGGAGACCCAGTACTTC.

In this sample, this clonotype turned up a few times. The rearrangement joins TRBV20-1 to TRBJ2-7; D is undetermined. The CDR3 covers 13 residues. The V and J ends lost 2 bases and 0 bases respectively, with 8 bases between them. Germline CDR1 reads DFQATT; CDR2 reads SNEGSKA (reference sequence). The CDR3 bases are TGCAGTGCTAGATCCTGGCCCTCCTACGAGCAGTACTTC. Amino acid sequence: CSARSWPSYEQYF.

The J gene is TRBJ1-3, the V gene TRBV19; D is possibly TRBD1 (5 bases). CDR1 and CDR2 (germline): LNHDA, SQIVND (reference sequence). This CDR3 region has 16 residues. The V and J ends lost 5 bases and 0 bases respectively, with 14 bases between them. In DNA, the CDR3 is TGTGCCAGTAGTCCCGGGACGGGTTACTCTGGAAACACCATATATTTT. This translates into CASSPGTGYSGNTIYF.

The chain couples TRBV24-1 to TRBJ1-5; no firm D call. The CDR3 loop spans 16 amino acids. Trimming removed 0 bases at V and 0 bases at J, with 8 bases between. Germline CDR1 reads KGHDR; CDR2 reads SFDVKD. The CDR3 loop reads CATSDLWRDSNQPQHF. CDR3 sequence (DNA): TGTGCCACCAGTGATTTGTGGCGGGATAGCAATCAGCCCCAGCATTTT.

V usage is TRBV5-1 and J usage is TRBJ1-2; unclear D gene. CDR1 is SGHRS and CDR2 is YFSETQ in the germline V gene. The CDR3 runs to 15 residues. V dropped 4 bases and J dropped 2 bases, with 15 bases sitting between them. Written as DNA, the CDR3 is TGCGCCAGCAGCCCCACTAGAGCTGAGAACTATGGCTACACCTTC. Translating it yields CASSPTRAENYGYTF.

This chain uses TRBV19 with TRBJ2-1, with D tentatively TRBD2 (6 bases). This CDR3 spans 16 amino acids. CDR1 LNHDA and CDR2 SQIVND come from the germline V gene (reference sequence). V gave up 3 bases and J gave up 1 base, with 13 bases separating them. CDR3 sequence (DNA): TGTGCCAGTAGTATGGAGGGCGGTCAGTCCTACAATGAGCAGTTCTTC. It specifies CASSMEGGQSYNEQFF. The full variable domain, in which reference TRBV19 and TRBJ2-1 provide the parts outside the CDR3, is DGGITQSPKYLFRKEGQNVTLSCEQNLNHDAMYWYRQDPGQGLRLIYYSQIVNDFQKGDIAEGYSVSREKKESFPLTVTSAQKNPTAFYLCASSMEGGQSYNEQFFGPGTRLTVL.

This clonotype was seen only once. The chain uses TRBV10-3 and TRBJ2-1, with 9 bases lining up with TRBD2. With 10 bases clipped from V and 4 bases from J, the junction kept 8 bases outside the gene matches. CDR3 size: 14 residues. The V gene's germline CDR1 is ENHRY and CDR2 SYGVKD. In DNA form, the CDR3 reads TGTGCCACGGGAGCGGGGGGCCAGTACAATGAGCAGTTCTTC. This encodes CATGAGGQYNEQFF.

The sample holds many counts of this clonotype. The chain uses TRBV6-1 and TRBJ1-2; weak D call: TRBD1 (6 bases). Trimming took off 1 base at V and 6 bases at J, with 15 bases between the two ends. CDR1 and CDR2 (germline): MNHNS, SASEGT. The CDR3 has 15 residues. CDR3 region: CASSEVAGGADGYTF. The CDR3 bases are TGTGCCAGCAGTGAAGTGGCCGGGGGCGCCGATGGCTACACCTTC.

This sequence joins TRBV29-1 and TRBJ2-7; 8 nucleotides line up with TRBD1. The CDR3 is 14 residues long. The V segment lost 4 bases and the J segment 0 bases; nucleotides outside the gene matches: 5. Germline assignment: CDR1 SQVTM and CDR2 ANQGSEA. CDR3 DNA sequence: TGCAGCGTTGTTGAGACAGGGGCCTCCTACGAGCAGTACTTC. It translates to CSVVETGASYEQYF.

This clonotype was observed once. V is TRBV7-3 and J is TRBJ2-7; 7 bases align to TRBD2. The CDR3 spans 16 residues. V gave up 5 bases and J gave up 5 bases; unmatched junction bases: 15. CDR1 is SGHTA, CDR2 FQGTGA, per germline. For the CDR3, the DNA is TGTGCCAGCAGCACCGAGAGCGGGGCTAGTATCAACGAGCAGTACTTC. Residues: CASSTESGASINEQYF. Full variable domain (rest looked up from reference TRBV7-3 and TRBJ2-7): GAGVSQTPSNKVTEKGKYVELRCDPISGHTALYWYRQSLGQGPEFLIYFQGTGAADDSGLPNDRFFAVRPEGSVSTLKIQRTERGDSAVYLCASSTESGASINEQYFGPGTRLTVT.

Here the CDR3 DNA reads TGTGCCAGCAGCTTAGAGGTGACAACTAATGAAAAACTGTTTTTT. Translation gives CASSLEVTTNEKLFF. The gene calls are TRBV7-9 and TRBJ1-4; unclear D gene. In germline, CDR1 is SEHNR, CDR2 FQNEAQ (reference sequence). This CDR3 spans 15 amino acids. The V end was cut by 1 base, the J end by 0 bases, with 6 bases between.

This rearrangement joins TRBV6-2 or TRBV6-3 to TRBJ2-7; D remains ambiguous. With 8 bases removed from V and 0 bases from J, the gap between germline ends came to 11 bases. The germline gives CDR1 MNHEY, CDR2 SVGEGT. CDR3 length: 13 amino acids. The CDR3 DNA sequence: TGTGCCAGCCACGCAGGAGCCTCCTACGAGCAGTACTTC. It encodes CASHAGASYEQYF.

Comments on this clonotype: Being one base from a much bigger clone, this may be a read error. V is TRBV18 and J is TRBJ2-5, with TRBD2 identical over 14 bases. CDR3 length: 15 residues. The germline gives CDR1 KGHSH, CDR2 LQKENI. CDR3 bases: TGTGCCAGCTCGAGGGGACTAGCGGGGGAAGAGAGCCAGTACTTC. Translated: CASSRGLAGEESQYF.

This sequence joins TRBV20-1 and TRBJ2-1, with 9 bases that match TRBD2. Germline CDR1 and CDR2: DFQATT and SNEGSKA (reference sequence). V gave up 8 bases and J gave up 7 bases; unmatched junction bases: 9. The CDR3 has 13 residues. This CDR3 is CSYSQAGGNEQFF. In nucleotides, the CDR3 is TGCAGTTACTCTCAAGCGGGGGGAAATGAGCAGTTCTTC.

The chain couples TRBV25-1 to TRBJ2-3, with D possibly matching TRBD1 (5 bases). The germline CDR1 and CDR2 sequences are MGHDK and SYGVNS. The CDR3 totals 15 residues. The ends were cut back, 6 bases at V and 0 bases at J, with 13 bases in the middle. The CDR3 is CASSPTGASTDTQYF. Written as DNA, the CDR3 is TGTGCCAGCAGCCCCACAGGAGCTAGCACAGATACGCAGTATTTT.

This clonotype was seen a single time. This chain uses TRBV20-1 with TRBJ1-1; 9 nucleotides align to TRBD1. The CDR3 runs to 12 residues. From germline, CDR1 is DFQATT and CDR2 SNEGSKA (reference sequence). The CDR3 coding sequence is TGCAGCGGGACAGGGTCGAACACTGAAGCTTTCTTT. The encoded protein is CSGTGSNTEAFF.